The clone carrying this T cell receptor (beta chain) was counted between two and nine times. TCRdb keeps only in-frame clones here, not all; method: immunoSEQ multiplex PCR. This sample has about 92,000 clones, with 88% found just once. V was pared by 3 bases and J by 9 bases, with 15 bases of the junction left unmatched. CDR3 size: 18 residues. Germline loops: CDR1 SGHAT, CDR2 FQNNGV. This sample stems from a study of T cell responses to AZD1222 COVID-19 vaccine. The source is an adult in good health. The chain carries TRBV11-2 and TRBJ1-6; 9 positions match TRBD1. Sample: peripheral blood, taken on day 0 of MenACWY control vaccination. The CDR3 DNA reads as TGTGCCAGCAGCTTTGGGGGGTGGGACAGGGTGAAGGGTTCACCCCTCCACTTT. Amino acid sequence: CASSFGGWDRVKGSPLHF.